This T cell receptor (beta chain) was found in a study of blood T cell repertoires in COVID-19. About the research overall: Both acute and convalescent COVID-19 samples were obtained from the United States, Italy and Spain. From T cells, B-cell-depleted T cells, or PBMCs came the material, which was cDNA or gDNA.

V lost 8 bases and J lost 2, with 13 bases in between. Germline loops: CDR1 LGHDT, CDR2 YNNKEL (reference sequence). The CDR3 extends over 14 amino acids. Original analysis: Amplifying reference gene primers gave estimates of nucleated cell counts. Assay: immunoSEQ multiplex PCR; the TCRdb copy retains only in-frame clones and omits some. V and J calls and clone size are as listed in that table; D and trimming were resolved from the DNA. This sample has 180,000 or so clones, with roughly 84% found just once. This sequence originates from a human donor with acute or convalescent COVID-19. The donor label of this sample is uncertain. The specimen sequenced was peripheral blood. The chain uses TRBV3-1 (or the pseudogene TRBV3-2) and TRBJ1-5; possibly TRBD1 for D (6 bases). DNA for the CDR3: TGTGCCAGCGATCTAGGGGGAGGCAATCAGCCCCAGCATTTT. Amino acids: CASDLGGGNQPQHF.